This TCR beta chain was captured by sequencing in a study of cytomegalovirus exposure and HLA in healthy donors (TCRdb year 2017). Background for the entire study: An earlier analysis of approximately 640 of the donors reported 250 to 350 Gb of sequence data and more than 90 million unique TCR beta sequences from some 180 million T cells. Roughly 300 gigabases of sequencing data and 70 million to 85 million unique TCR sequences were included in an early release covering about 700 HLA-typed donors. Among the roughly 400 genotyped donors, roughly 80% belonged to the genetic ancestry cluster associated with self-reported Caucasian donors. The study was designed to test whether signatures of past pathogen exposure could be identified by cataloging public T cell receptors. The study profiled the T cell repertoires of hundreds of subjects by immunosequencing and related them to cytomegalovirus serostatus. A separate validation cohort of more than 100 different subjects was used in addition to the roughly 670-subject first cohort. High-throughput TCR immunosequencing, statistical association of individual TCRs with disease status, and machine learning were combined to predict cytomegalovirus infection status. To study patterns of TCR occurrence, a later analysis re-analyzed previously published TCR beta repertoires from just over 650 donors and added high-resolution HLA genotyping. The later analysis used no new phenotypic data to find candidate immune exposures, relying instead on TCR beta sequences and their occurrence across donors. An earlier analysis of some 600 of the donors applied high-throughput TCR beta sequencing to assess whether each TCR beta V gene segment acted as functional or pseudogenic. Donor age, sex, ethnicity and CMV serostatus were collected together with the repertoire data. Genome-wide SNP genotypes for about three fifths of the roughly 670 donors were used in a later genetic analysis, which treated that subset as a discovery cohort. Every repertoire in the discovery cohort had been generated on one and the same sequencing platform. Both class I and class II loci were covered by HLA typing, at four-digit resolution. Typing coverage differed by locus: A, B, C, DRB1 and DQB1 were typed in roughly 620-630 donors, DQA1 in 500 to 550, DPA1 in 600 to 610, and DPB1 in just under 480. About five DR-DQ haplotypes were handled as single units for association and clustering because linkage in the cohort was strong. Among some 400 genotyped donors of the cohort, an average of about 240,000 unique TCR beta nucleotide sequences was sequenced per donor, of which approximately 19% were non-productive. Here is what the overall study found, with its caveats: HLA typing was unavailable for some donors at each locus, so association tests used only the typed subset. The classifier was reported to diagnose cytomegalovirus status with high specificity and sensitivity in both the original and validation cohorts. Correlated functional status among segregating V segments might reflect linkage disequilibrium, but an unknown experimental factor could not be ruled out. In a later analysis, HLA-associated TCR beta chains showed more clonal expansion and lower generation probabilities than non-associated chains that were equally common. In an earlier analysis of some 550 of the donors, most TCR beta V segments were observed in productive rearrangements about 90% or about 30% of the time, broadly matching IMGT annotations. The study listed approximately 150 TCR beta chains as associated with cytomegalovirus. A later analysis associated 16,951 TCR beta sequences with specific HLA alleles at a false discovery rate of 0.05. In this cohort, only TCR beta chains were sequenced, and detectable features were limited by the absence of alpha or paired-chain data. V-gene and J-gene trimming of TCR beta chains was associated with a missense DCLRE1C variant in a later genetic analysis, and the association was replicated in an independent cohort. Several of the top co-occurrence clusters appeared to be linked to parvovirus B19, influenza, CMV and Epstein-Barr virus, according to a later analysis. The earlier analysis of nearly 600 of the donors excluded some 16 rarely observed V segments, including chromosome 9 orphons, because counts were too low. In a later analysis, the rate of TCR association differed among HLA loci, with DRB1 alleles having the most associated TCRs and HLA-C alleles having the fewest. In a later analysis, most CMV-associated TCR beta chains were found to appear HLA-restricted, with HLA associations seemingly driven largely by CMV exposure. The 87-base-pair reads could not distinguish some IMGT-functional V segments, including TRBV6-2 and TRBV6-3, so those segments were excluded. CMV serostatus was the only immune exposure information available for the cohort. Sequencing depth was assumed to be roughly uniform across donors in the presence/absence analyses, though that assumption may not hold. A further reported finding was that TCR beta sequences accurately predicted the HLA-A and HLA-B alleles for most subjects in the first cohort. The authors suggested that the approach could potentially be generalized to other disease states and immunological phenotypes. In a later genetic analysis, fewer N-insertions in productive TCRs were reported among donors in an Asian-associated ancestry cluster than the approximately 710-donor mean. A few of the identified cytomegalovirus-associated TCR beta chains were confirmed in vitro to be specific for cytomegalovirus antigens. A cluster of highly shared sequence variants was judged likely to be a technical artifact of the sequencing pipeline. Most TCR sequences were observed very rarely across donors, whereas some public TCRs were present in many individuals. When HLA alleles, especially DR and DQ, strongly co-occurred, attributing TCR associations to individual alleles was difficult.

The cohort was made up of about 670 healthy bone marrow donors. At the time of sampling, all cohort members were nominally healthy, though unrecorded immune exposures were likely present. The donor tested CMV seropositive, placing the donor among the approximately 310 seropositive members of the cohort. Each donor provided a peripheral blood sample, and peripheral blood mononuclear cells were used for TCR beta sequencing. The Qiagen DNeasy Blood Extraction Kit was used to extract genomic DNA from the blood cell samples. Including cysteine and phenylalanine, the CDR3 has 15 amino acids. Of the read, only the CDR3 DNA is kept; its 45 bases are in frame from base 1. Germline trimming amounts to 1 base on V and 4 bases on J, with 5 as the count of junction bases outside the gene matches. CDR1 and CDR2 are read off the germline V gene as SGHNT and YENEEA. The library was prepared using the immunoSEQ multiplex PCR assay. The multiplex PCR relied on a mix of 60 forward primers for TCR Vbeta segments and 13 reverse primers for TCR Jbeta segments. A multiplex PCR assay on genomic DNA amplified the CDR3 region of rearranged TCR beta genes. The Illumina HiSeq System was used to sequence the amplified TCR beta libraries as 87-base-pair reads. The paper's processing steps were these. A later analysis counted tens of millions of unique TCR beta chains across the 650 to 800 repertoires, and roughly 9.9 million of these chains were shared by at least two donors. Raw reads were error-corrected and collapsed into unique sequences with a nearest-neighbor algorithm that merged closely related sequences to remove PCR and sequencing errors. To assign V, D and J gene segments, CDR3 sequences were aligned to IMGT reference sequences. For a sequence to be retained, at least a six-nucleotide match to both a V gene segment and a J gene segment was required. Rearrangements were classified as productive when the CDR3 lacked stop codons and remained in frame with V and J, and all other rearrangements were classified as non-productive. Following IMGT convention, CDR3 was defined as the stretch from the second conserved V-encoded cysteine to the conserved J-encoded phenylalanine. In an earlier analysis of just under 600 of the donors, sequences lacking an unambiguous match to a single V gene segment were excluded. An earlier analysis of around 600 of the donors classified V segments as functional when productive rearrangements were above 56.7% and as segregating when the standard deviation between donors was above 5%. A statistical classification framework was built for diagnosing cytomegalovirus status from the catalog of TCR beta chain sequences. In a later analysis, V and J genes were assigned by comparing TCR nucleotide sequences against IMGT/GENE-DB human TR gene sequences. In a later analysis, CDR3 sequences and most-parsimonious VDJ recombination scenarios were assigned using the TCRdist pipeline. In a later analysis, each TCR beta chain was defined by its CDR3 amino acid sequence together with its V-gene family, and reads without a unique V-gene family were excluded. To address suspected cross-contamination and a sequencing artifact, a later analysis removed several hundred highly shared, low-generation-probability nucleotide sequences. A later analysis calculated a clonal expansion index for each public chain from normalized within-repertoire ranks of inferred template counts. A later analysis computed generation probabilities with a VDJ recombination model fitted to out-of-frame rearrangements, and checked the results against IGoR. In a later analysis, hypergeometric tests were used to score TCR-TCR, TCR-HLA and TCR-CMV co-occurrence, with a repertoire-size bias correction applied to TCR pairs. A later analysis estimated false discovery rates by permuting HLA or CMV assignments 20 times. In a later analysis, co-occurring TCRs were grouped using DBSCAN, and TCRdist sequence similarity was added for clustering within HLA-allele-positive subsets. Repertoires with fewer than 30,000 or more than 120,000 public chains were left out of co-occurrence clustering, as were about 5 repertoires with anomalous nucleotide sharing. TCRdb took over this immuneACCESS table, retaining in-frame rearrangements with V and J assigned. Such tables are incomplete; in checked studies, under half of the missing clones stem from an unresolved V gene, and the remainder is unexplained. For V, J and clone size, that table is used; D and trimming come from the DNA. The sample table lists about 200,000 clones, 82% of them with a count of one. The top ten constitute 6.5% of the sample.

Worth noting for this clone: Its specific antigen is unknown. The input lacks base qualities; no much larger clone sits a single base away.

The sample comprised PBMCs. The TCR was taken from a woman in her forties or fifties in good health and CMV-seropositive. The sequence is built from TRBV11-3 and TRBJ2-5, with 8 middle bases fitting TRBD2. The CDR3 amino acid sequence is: CASSLGPGRGETQYF. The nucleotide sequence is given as TGTGCCAGCAGCTTAGGGCCCGGGAGGGGAGAGACCCAGTACTTC.